One and the same sample provided the 22 T cell receptor beta chains below, sequenced in a study of blood T cell repertoires in COVID-19. This table comes from immunoSEQ multiplex PCR, and its TCRdb copy is limited to in-frame clones, with some not included. The table shows 200,000 or so clones, with 86% occurring only once. The sequenced sample was PBMCs or T cells enriched from blood (not recorded which). These receptors were taken from a woman between 40 and 50 years old with acute COVID-19.

The V gene is TRBV18, the J gene TRBJ2-5; 8 bases agree with TRBD1. This CDR3 is built from 15 residues. The V and J ends lost 0 bases and 7 bases, in that order; junction bases with no gene match: 7. Looked up from germline, CDR1 is KGHSH and CDR2 is LQKENI. The chain's CDR3 is CASSPPPGQVGTQYF. The CDR3 DNA sequence: TGTGCCAGCTCACCACCACCGGGACAGGTCGGGACCCAGTACTTC.

J is TRBJ2-7 and V is TRBV24-1; D gene uncertain. Trimming pared 6 bases from V and 3 bases from J, leaving 5 bases between. Per the germline V gene, CDR1 is KGHDR and CDR2 is SFDVKD. This CDR3 is built from 11 residues. This chain's CDR3 is CATSPSYEQYF. In DNA form, the CDR3 reads TGTGCCACCAGTCCTAGCTACGAGCAGTACTTC.

This chain uses TRBV19 with TRBJ2-1; weak D call: TRBD2 (5 bases). This CDR3 is built from 14 residues. Germline V gives CDR1 LNHDA, CDR2 SQIVND (reference sequence). The V end was cut by 5 bases, the J end by 4 bases, with 12 bases between. Here the CDR3 reads CASSPGVSYNEQFF. The CDR3 nucleotides read TGTGCCAGTAGTCCCGGGGTCTCTTACAATGAGCAGTTCTTC.

This chain joins TRBV19 and TRBJ2-5; 9 bases fit TRBD1. V was clipped by 6 bases and J by 0 bases; unmatched bases: 5. The germline V gene encodes CDR1 LNHDA and CDR2 SQIVND (reference sequence). The CDR3 is 15 residues long. The CDR3 region is CASSPQGAHQETQYF. DNA of the CDR3: TGTGCCAGTAGCCCACAGGGGGCACACCAAGAGACCCAGTACTTC.

V usage is TRBV2 and J usage is TRBJ1-2, with a tentative D call TRBD1 (5 bases). Germline CDR1 SNHLY, CDR2 FYNNEI. The V end was cut by 1 base, the J end by 8 bases, with 8 bases between. The CDR3 length is 12 residues. The chain's CDR3 is CASSEVGEGYTF. In DNA form, the CDR3 reads TGTGCCAGCAGTGAAGTAGGGGAAGGCTACACCTTC.

CDR3 DNA: TGTGCCAGCAGCCGTAACAGGGCAGCCTACTACGAGCAGTACTTC. Protein sequence: CASSRNRAAYYEQYF. The chain uses TRBV7-2 and TRBJ2-7; TRBD1 might be the D (6 bases). Germline CDR1 SGHTA, CDR2 FQGNSA. This CDR3 has 15 residues. V lost 5 bases and J lost 3, with 17 bases in between.

The genes are TRBV2 and TRBJ1-5; tentatively, D is TRBD1 (5 bases). The CDR3 has 13 amino acids. Germline V lookup: CDR1 SNHLY, CDR2 FYNNEI. Trimming shortened V by 6 bases and J by 2 bases, and 8 bases separated the two germline ends. For the CDR3, the DNA is TGTGCCAGCAGGGGGGAGGGCAATCAGCCCCAGCATTTT. This encodes CASRGEGNQPQHF.

The chain has TRBV9 and TRBJ2-7, with 7 nucleotides matching TRBD1. Trimming removed 3 bases from V and 4 bases from J; junction bases left unmatched: 7. Germline V gene data show CDR1 as SGDLS and CDR2 as YYNGEE. This CDR3 is built from 14 residues. The chain's CDR3 is CASSALGGIYEQYF. The CDR3 coding sequence is TGTGCCAGCAGCGCCCTAGGGGGCATATACGAGCAGTACTTC.

DNA for the CDR3: TGTGCCAGCAGTGGCCGGACAGGCCCTAGCAATCAGCCCCAGCATTTT. Its protein is CASSGRTGPSNQPQHF. V gene TRBV2 combines with J gene TRBJ1-5, with 7 nucleotides matching TRBD1. V was clipped by 4 bases and J by 0 bases; unmatched bases: 6. Per the germline V gene, CDR1 is SNHLY and CDR2 is FYNNEI. This CDR3 has 16 amino acids.

The chain links TRBV7-3 to TRBJ2-3; D perhaps matches TRBD2 (7 bases). The germline gives CDR1 SGHTA, CDR2 FQGTGA. The CDR3 runs 15 residues. The V end was cut by 5 bases, the J end by 2 bases, with 14 bases between. This CDR3 reads CASSPGGPTTDTQYF. DNA for the CDR3: TGTGCCAGCAGCCCCGGGGGGCCAACCACAGATACGCAGTATTTT.

The rearrangement links TRBV9 to TRBJ1-5, with D perhaps TRBD1 (6 bases). Trimming left V 0 bases short and J 5 bases short, with 9 bases between. Germline V gene data show CDR1 as SGDLS and CDR2 as YYNGEE. This CDR3 has 14 amino acids. This CDR3 is CASSVGAGDQPQHF. CDR3 nucleotide sequence: TGTGCCAGCAGCGTAGGGGCAGGGGATCAGCCCCAGCATTTT.

The J gene is TRBJ1-3, the V gene TRBV19, with 8 bases fitting TRBD1. The length of the CDR3 is 15 residues. Germline values: CDR1 LNHDA, CDR2 SQIVND (reference sequence). After removal of 7 bases from V and 0 bases from J, the junction contained 5 bases not matched to a gene. CDR3 sequence (DNA): TGTGCCAGTACCTCAACAGGGGGCTCTGGAAACACCATATATTTT. Protein sequence: CASTSTGGSGNTIYF.

This chain joins TRBV5-8 and TRBJ1-3; 7 nucleotides align to TRBD1. This CDR3 is built from 15 residues. V gave up 5 bases and J gave up 2 bases; unmatched junction bases: 7. The germline CDR1 and CDR2 sequences are SGHTS and YDEGEE. The CDR3 nucleotides are TGTGCCAGCAGACCAGACAGGGCTCCTGGAAACACCATATATTTT. It yields the protein CASRPDRAPGNTIYF.

The J gene is TRBJ1-2, the V gene TRBV13; D is perhaps TRBD1 (6 bases). The CDR3 totals 13 residues. From germline, CDR1 is PRHDT and CDR2 FYEKMQ (reference sequence). V was shortened by 6 bases and J by 8 bases, with 16 bases between the two germline ends. The CDR3 protein is CASSQQGLRGYTF. Written as DNA, the CDR3 is TGTGCCAGCAGTCAACAGGGCCTCAGGGGCTACACCTTC.

There are a few counts of this clone. The V gene is TRBV14, the J gene TRBJ1-1; the D is unclear. Between the trimmed V and J ends, which lost 2 bases and 0 bases, there was a span of 7 bases. This CDR3 is 14 amino acids long. CDR1 and CDR2 from the germline V gene are SGHDN and FVKESK. CDR3 loop: CASSQYPVNTEAFF. CDR3 coding DNA: TGTGCCAGCAGCCAATATCCTGTGAACACTGAAGCTTTCTTT.

V gene TRBV19 combines with J gene TRBJ2-1; 12 bases line up with TRBD2. This CDR3 has 17 amino acids. Germline V gene sequence: CDR1 LNHDA, CDR2 SQIVND (reference sequence). Losses at the gene ends were 5 bases for V and 7 bases for J; bases not matched to a gene: 12. In DNA, the CDR3 is TGTGCCAGTAGTCCTCTAGCGGGGGGGCGCACCGGGAATGAGCAGTTCTTC. The encoded protein is CASSPLAGGRTGNEQFF.

In this sample, this clone turned up once. The CDR3 nucleotides are TGTGCCAGCAGTCTTGGCGGGGTCAGTCAGCCCCAGCATTTT. Amino acid sequence: CASSLGGVSQPQHF. The V and J genes are TRBV2 and TRBJ1-5; no clear D gene. CDR3 length: 14 residues. The germline gives CDR1 SNHLY, CDR2 FYNNEI. V was shortened by 5 bases and J by 6 bases, with 14 bases between the two germline ends.

The chain combines TRBV13 with TRBJ2-1; perhaps TRBD2 as D (6 bases). The CDR3 has 14 residues. Germline-derived CDR1 and CDR2 are PRHDT and FYEKMQ (reference sequence). The V end was cut by 4 bases, the J end by 5 bases, with 12 bases between. The CDR3 loop is CASSYGRRDNEQFF. The CDR3 DNA reads as TGTGCCAGCAGCTACGGACGGAGGGACAATGAGCAGTTCTTC.

The rearrangement uses TRBV3-1 (or the pseudogene TRBV3-2) and TRBJ2-3; TRBD2 agrees at 7 bases. Germline V gene sequence: CDR1 LGHDT, CDR2 YNNKEL (reference sequence). The V segment lost 2 bases and the J segment 5 bases; nucleotides outside the gene matches: 13. The CDR3 sequence is 17 residues long. The CDR3 protein is CASSQRTRQRGRDTQYF. CDR3 DNA: TGTGCCAGCAGCCAACGAACCCGTCAGCGGGGAAGAGATACGCAGTATTTT.

This clone was seen just once. V and J are TRBV11-1 and TRBJ1-2, with a weak D call TRBD1 (5 bases). This CDR3 has 15 residues. V lost 5 bases to trimming and J lost 4 bases, with 17 bases between them. CDR1 and CDR2 (germline): SGHAT, FQDESV (reference sequence). CDR3 residues: CASSIDSDGVYGYTF. CDR3 nucleotide sequence: TGTGCCAGCAGCATCGACAGTGATGGTGTCTATGGCTACACCTTC.

This clone is a singleton in its sample. The chain uses TRBV19 and TRBJ1-2, with D perhaps matching TRBD1 (5 bases). V was trimmed by 7 bases and J by 7 bases, leaving 13 bases between them. Germline V lookup: CDR1 LNHDA, CDR2 SQIVND (reference sequence). The CDR3 runs to 12 residues. Here the CDR3 reads CASNQGSGGYTF. In DNA form, the CDR3 reads TGTGCCAGTAACCAGGGTTCGGGTGGCTACACCTTC.

This clone has a single count. This chain links TRBV7-9 with TRBJ2-3, with 8 bases lining up with TRBD2. CDR3 length: 16 residues. Trimming cost V 7 bases and J 4 bases; bases outside gene matches: 13. In germline, CDR1 is SEHNR, CDR2 FQNEAQ (reference sequence). This CDR3 reads CASTEERGLRADTQYF. The CDR3 nucleotides are TGTGCCAGCACCGAGGAGCGGGGGCTCCGGGCAGATACGCAGTATTTT.